This entry describes one T cell receptor beta chain. Clones were read by immunoSEQ multiplex PCR, and TCRdb kept only the in-frame ones, dropping some. This sample has some 120,000 clones, with approximately 94% found just once. These data come from a study of T cell responses to AZD1222 COVID-19 vaccine. The clonotype comes from an adult in good health. Source: peripheral blood, taken on day 0 of AZD1222 vaccination.

CDR3 nucleotides: TGTGCCAGCAGCCAGTTAACAGGCCTAGCGGGAGCCCCCCAAGAGACCCAGTACTTC. Protein sequence: CASSQLTGLAGAPQETQYF. V usage is TRBV3-1 (or the pseudogene TRBV3-2) and J usage is TRBJ2-5, with 10 bases aligning to TRBD2. Germline V lookup: CDR1 LGHDT, CDR2 YNNKEL (reference sequence). The junction had 14 bases not matched to a gene; V was cut back by 3 bases and J by 1 base. The CDR3 consists of 19 residues.